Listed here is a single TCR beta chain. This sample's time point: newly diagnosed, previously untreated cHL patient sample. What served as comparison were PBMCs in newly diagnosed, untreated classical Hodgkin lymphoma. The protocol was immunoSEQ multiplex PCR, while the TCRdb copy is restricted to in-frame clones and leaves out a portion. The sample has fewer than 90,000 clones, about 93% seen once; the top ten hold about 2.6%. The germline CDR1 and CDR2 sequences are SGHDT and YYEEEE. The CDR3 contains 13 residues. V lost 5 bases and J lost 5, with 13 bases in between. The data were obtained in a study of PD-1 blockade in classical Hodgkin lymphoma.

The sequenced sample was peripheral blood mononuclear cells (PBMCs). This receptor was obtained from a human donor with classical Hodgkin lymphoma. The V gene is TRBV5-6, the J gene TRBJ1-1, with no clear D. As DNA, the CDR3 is TGTGCCAGCAGGAGGAAGGTTTTGACTGAAGCTTTCTTT. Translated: CASRRKVLTEAFF.